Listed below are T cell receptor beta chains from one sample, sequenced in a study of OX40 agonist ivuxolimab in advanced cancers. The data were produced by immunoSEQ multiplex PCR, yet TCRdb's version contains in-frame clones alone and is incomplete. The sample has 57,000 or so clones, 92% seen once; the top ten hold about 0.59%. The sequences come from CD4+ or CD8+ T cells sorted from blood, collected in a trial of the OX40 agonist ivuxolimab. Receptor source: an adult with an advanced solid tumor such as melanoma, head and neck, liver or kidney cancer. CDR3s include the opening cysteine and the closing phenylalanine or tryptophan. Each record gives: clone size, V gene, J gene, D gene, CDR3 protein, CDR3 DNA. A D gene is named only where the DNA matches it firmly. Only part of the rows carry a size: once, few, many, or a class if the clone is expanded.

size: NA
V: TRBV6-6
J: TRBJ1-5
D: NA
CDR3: CASSPPDQPQHF
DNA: TGTGCCAGCAGCCCTCCTGACCAGCCCCAGCATTTT

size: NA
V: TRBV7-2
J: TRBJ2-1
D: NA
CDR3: CASSRARSNEQFF
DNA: TGTGCCAGCAGCCGCGCTAGAAGCAATGAGCAGTTCTTC

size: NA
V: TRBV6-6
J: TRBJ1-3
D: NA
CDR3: CASGRDSGNTIYF
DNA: TGTGCCAGCGGCAGGGACTCTGGAAACACCATATATTTT

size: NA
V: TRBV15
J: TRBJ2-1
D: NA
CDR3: CATSRLRGGGRGKDEQFF
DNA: TGTGCCACCAGCCGATTGAGAGGGGGGGGACGAGGGAAGGATGAGCAGTTCTTC

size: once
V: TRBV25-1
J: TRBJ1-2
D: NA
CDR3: CASSERGHYGYTF
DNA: TGTGCCAGCAGTGAAAGAGGGCACTATGGCTACACCTTC

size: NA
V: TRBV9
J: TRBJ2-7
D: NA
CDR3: CASSVDWGSYEQYF
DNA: TGTGCCAGCAGCGTAGATTGGGGATCCTACGAGCAGTACTTC

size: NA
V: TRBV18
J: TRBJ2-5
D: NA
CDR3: CASSLSGETQYF
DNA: TGTGCCAGCTCACTCAGCGGGGAGACCCAGTACTTC

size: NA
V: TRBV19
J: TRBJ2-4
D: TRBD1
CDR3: CASTPARQGLAKNIQYF
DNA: TGTGCCAGTACCCCGGCGCGACAGGGTCTAGCCAAAAACATTCAGTACTTC

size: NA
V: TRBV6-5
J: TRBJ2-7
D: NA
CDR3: CASSSLSVNYEQYF
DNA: TGTGCCAGCAGTTCCCTCTCGGTCAACTACGAGCAGTACTTC

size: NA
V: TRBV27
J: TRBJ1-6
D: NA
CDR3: CASSPKGAGRSPLHF
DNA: TGTGCCAGCAGTCCAAAAGGAGCGGGGAGATCCCCCCTCCACTTT

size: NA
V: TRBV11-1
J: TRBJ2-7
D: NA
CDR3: CASSLSGAYEQYF
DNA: TGTGCCAGCAGCTTAAGCGGAGCCTACGAGCAGTACTTC

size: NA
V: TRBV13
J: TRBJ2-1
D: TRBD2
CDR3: CASSSPGLAGGGSYNEQFF
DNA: TGTGCCAGCAGCTCGCCGGGACTAGCGGGAGGAGGGTCCTACAATGAGCAGTTCTTC